The rows below give T cell receptor beta chains drawn from one sample of a study of blood T cell repertoires in COVID-19. Sequenced by immunoSEQ multiplex PCR; TCRdb stores in-frame clones only, minus some. The sample carries tens of thousands of clones, approximately 88% recorded once. Input material: peripheral blood. The receptors were sampled from a man in his fifties with active COVID-19. CDR3s leave out the opening cysteine and the closing phenylalanine or tryptophan. Not all rows give a size; the values are once, few, many and, for expanded clones, a class.

CDR3 protein	J gene	V gene	clone size
ASSLGGQIYEQY	TRBJ2-7	TRBV7-9	NA
ASIQGGNTGELF	TRBJ2-2	TRBV7-2	NA
ASSSQTGLFGYT	TRBJ1-2	TRBV5-1	NA
ASSPSEGSPFYEQY	TRBJ2-7	TRBV18	NA
ASSIRTGSYNEQF	TRBJ2-1	TRBV7-2	NA
ASSTPGQGPYEQY	TRBJ2-7	TRBV28	NA
ASSPETADTQY	TRBJ2-3	TRBV7-9	NA
ASSRDRTDTQY	TRBJ2-3	TRBV7-3	NA
ASDQDRGRSGTQY	TRBJ2-3	TRBV6-5	once
ASSKAKSGEQF	TRBJ2-1	TRBV21-1	once
ASSLDGYRVY	TRBJ1-2	TRBV11-3	NA
ASSDYREINQPQH	TRBJ1-5	TRBV7-9	NA
ASRGQGADTQY	TRBJ2-3	TRBV19	NA
ASSSRPPQGSGNTIY	TRBJ1-3	TRBV7-2	NA
ASSPSRGGLPLT	TRBJ1-2	TRBV7-3	once
ASSPGSTYEQY	TRBJ2-7	TRBV7-2	NA
ATWEVKGEAF	TRBJ1-1	TRBV19	NA
ASSSGTLNQPQH	TRBJ1-5	TRBV5-1	NA
AISESTVGPNTGELF	TRBJ2-2	TRBV10-3	NA
ATSDSGHRGTEAF	TRBJ1-1	TRBV24-1	NA
ASSYSGGGNTGELF	TRBJ2-2	TRBV6-6	NA
ASSVEGTSGGLDTQY	TRBJ2-3	TRBV9	NA
ASSLGGVRTDTQY	TRBJ2-3	TRBV5-4	few
ASSQRKSSGSQDEQF	TRBJ2-1	TRBV14	NA
ASSAGTGGEKLF	TRBJ1-4	TRBV28	NA
ASGFSGGVQVTGELF	TRBJ2-2	TRBV12-5	NA
ASSFGSERSGEAF	TRBJ1-1	TRBV7-9	NA
ASSSSGRRRYT	TRBJ1-2	TRBV28	NA
ASSYGQRGFGGQETQY	TRBJ2-5	TRBV6-2/TRBV6-3	NA
ASSKAGTGTYNEQF	TRBJ2-1	TRBV28	NA
ASSQGLARSSYNEQF	TRBJ2-1	TRBV4-1	once
ASRRGINIQY	TRBJ2-4	TRBV28	NA
ASRPRREEGYT	TRBJ1-2	TRBV2	NA
ASSLARGTSGEQY	TRBJ2-7	TRBV7-2	NA
ASSNVGTGELF	TRBJ2-2	TRBV19	NA